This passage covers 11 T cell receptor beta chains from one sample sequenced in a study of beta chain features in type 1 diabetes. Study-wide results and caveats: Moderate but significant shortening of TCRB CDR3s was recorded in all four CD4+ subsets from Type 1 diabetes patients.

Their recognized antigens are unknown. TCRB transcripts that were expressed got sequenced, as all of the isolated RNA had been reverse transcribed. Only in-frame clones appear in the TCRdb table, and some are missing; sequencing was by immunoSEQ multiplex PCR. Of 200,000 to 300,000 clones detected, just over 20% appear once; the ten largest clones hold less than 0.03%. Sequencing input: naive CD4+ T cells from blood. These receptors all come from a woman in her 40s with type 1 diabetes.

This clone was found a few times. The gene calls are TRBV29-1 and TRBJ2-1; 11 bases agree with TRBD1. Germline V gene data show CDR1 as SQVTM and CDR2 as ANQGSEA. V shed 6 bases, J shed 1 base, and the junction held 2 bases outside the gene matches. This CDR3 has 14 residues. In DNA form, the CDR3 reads TGCAGCGTGGACAGGGGGCAATCCTACAATGAGCAGTTCTTC. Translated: CSVDRGQSYNEQFF.

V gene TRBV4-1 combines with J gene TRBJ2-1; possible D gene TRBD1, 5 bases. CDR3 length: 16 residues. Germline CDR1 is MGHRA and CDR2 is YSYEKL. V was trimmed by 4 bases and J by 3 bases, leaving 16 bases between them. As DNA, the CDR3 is TGCGCCAGCAGCCGCCCCGCGCAGGGTGGCTACAATGAGCAGTTCTTC. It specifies CASSRPAQGGYNEQFF.

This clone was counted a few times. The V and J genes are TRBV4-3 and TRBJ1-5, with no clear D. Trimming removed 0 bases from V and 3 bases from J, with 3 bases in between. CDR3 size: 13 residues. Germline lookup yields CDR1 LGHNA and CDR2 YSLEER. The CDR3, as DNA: TGCGCCAGCAGCCAAGATAACAATCAGCCCCAGCATTTT. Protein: CASSQDNNQPQHF.

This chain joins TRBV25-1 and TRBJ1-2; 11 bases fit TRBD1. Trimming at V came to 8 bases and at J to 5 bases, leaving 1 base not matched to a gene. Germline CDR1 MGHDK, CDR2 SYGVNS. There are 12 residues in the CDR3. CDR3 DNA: TGTGCCAGCGGGACAGGGGGTTATGGCTACACCTTC. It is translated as CASGTGGYGYTF.

CDR3 sequence reads: CASSPQQGTFQETQYF. CDR3 bases: TGCGCCAGCAGCCCCCAACAGGGGACCTTCCAAGAGACCCAGTACTTC. The rearrangement uses TRBV4-1 and TRBJ2-5, with 7 bases lining up with TRBD1. The germline V gene has CDR1 MGHRA and CDR2 YSYEKL. J lost 1 base, V lost 4 bases, and 9 bases had no gene match. The CDR3 covers 16 residues.

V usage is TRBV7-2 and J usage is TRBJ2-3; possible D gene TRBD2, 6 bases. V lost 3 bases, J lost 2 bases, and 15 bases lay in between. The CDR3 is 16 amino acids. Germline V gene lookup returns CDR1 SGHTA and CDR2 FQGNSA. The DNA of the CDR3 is TGTGCCAGCAGCTTGAAGGGCGGGATCGACACAGATACGCAGTATTTT. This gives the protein CASSLKGGIDTDTQYF. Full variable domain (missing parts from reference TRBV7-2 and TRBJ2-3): GAGVSQSPSNKVTEKGKDVELRCDPISGHTALYWYRQSLGQGLEFLIYFQGNSAPDKSGLPSDRFSAERTGGSVSTLTIQRTQQEDSAVYLCASSLKGGIDTDTQYFGPGTRLTVL.

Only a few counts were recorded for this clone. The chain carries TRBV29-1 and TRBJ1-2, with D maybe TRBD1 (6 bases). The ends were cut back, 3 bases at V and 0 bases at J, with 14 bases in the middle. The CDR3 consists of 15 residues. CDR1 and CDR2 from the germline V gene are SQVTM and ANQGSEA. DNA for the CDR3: TGCAGCGTTGATGCAGGGGCCATTCCTAACTATGGCTACACCTTC. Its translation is CSVDAGAIPNYGYTF.

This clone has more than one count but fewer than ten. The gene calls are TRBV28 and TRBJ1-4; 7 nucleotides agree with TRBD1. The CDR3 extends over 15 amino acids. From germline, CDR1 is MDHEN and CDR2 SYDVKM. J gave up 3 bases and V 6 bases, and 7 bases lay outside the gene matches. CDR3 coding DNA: TGTGCCAGCAGCCTCGGGACAGCCGCTAATGAAAAACTGTTTTTT. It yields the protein CASSLGTAANEKLFF.

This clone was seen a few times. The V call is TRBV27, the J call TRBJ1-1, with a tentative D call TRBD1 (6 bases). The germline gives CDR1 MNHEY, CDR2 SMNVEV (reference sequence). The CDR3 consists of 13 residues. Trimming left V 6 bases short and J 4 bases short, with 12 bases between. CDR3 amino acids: CASSDRYGTEAFF. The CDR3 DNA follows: TGTGCCAGCAGCGACAGGTACGGCACTGAAGCTTTCTTT.

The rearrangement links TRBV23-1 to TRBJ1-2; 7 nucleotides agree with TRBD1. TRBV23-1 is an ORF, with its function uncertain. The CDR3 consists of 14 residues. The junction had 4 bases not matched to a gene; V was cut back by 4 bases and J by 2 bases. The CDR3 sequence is CASSPQGYNYGYTF. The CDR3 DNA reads TGCGCCAGCAGTCCACAGGGGTACAACTATGGCTACACCTTC.

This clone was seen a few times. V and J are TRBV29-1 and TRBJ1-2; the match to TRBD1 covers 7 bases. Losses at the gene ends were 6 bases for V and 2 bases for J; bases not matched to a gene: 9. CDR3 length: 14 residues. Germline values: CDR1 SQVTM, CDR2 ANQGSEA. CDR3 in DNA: TGCAGCGTCGCCCCTGGGACAGCGAACTATGGCTACACCTTC. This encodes CSVAPGTANYGYTF.